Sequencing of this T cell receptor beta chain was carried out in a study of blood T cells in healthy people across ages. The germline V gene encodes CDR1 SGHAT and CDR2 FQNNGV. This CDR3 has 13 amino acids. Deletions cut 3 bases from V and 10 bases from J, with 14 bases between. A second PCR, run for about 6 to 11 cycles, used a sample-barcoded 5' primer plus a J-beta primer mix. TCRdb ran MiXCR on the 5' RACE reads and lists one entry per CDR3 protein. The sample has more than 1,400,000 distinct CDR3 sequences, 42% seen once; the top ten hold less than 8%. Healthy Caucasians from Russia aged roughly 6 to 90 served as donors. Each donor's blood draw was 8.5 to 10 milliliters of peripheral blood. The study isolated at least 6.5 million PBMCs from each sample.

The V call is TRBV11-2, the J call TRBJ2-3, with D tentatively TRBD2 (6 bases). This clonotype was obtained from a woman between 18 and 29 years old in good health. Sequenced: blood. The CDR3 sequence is CASSFSGSGAQYF. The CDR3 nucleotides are TGTGCCAGCAGCTTTTCCGGGAGTGGTGCGCAGTATTTT.